This is a list of T cell receptor beta chains from one sample in a study of T cell responses to AZD1222 COVID-19 vaccine. Method: immunoSEQ multiplex PCR; TCRdb's copy keeps in-frame clones and lacks some. The repertoire holds fewer than 150,000 clones, with about nine tenths as singletons. The sequencing used peripheral blood, collected on day 0 of AZD1222 vaccination. Every receptor here comes from an adult in good health. CDR3s include the opening cysteine and the closing phenylalanine or tryptophan. The D gene is left open where the match is weak. Part of the rows lack a size; the others show once, few, many or a class for expanded clones.

-	-	TRBV5-5	TRBJ1-5	CASSPLQGGQPQHF	TGTGCCAGCAGCCCCCTGCAGGGTGGGCAGCCCCAGCATTTT
-	-	TRBV29-1	TRBJ1-2	CSVLTPRPPPDF	TGCAGCGTTTTGACACCGAGGCCCCCTCCTGACTTC
-	TRBD1	TRBV11-2	TRBJ2-2	CASRKPGQLTGELFF	TGTGCCAGCCGCAAACCGGGACAGCTAACCGGGGAGCTGTTTTTT
-	-	TRBV11-3	TRBJ1-1	CASSLGRANTEAFF	TGTGCCAGCAGCTTAGGACGGGCGAACACTGAAGCTTTCTTT
-	-	TRBV4-1	TRBJ1-3	CASSQAGVEGNTIYF	TGCGCCAGCAGCCAAGCAGGGGTGGAAGGAAACACCATATATTTT
-	TRBD1	TRBV2	TRBJ1-5	CASSSSTGYSNQPQHF	TGTGCCAGCAGTTCCTCGACAGGGTATAGCAATCAGCCCCAGCATTTT
-	-	TRBV5-4	TRBJ2-3	CASSPGRGAATDTQYF	TGTGCCAGCAGCCCGGGGCGGGGCGCAGCCACAGATACGCAGTATTTT
-	-	TRBV16	TRBJ2-3	CASSQRQRSTDTQYF	TGTGCCAGCAGCCAAAGACAGCGGAGCACAGATACGCAGTATTTT
-	-	TRBV30	TRBJ2-7	CAWSEGGQANVPPNEQYF	TGTGCCTGGAGTGAAGGGGGGCAGGCGAATGTCCCACCTAACGAGCAGTACTTC
-	-	TRBV6-2/TRBV6-3	TRBJ2-1	CASSLARSVQFF	TGTGCCAGCAGTTTGGCCCGGAGTGTGCAGTTCTTC
-	-	TRBV5-6	TRBJ1-4	CASSLGGGSEKLFF	TGTGCCAGCAGCTTAGGAGGGGGTAGTGAAAAACTGTTTTTT
-	TRBD2	TRBV5-8	TRBJ2-1	CASSLRAGVGYNEQFF	TGTGCCAGCAGCCTTCGGGCGGGAGTAGGGTACAATGAGCAGTTCTTC
-	TRBD1	TRBV7-8	TRBJ1-1	CASRPWTGNTEAFF	TGTGCCAGCAGACCTTGGACAGGGAACACTGAAGCTTTCTTT
-	-	TRBV15	TRBJ1-6	CATSTLGLDNSPLHF	TGTGCCACCAGCACCCTGGGACTGGATAATTCACCCCTCCACTTT
-	-	TRBV5-1	TRBJ1-2	CASSLEIGIVDGYTF	TGCGCCAGCAGCTTGGAGATAGGGATAGTGGATGGCTACACCTTC
-	-	TRBV21-1	TRBJ2-5	CASSKEGREGPREGETQYF	TGTGCCAGCAGCAAAGAAGGGCGGGAGGGCCCTCGCGAGGGAGAGACCCAGTACTTC
-	TRBD2	TRBV19	TRBJ2-7	CASSPGLAFTYEQYF	TGTGCCAGTAGTCCGGGACTAGCCTTCACCTACGAGCAGTACTTC
once	-	TRBV24-1	TRBJ2-1	CATSDLSSTGSYNEQFF	TGTGCCACCAGTGACCTCTCCTCGACCGGCTCCTACAATGAGCAGTTCTTC
-	TRBD2	TRBV27	TRBJ2-1	CASSPGGGGYNEQFF	TGTGCCAGCAGCCCGGGCGGGGGGGGATACAATGAGCAGTTCTTC
-	-	TRBV11-3	TRBJ2-4	CASSLVDGGIAKNIQYF	TGTGCCAGCAGCTTAGTAGACGGGGGTATTGCCAAAAACATTCAGTACTTC
-	TRBD1	TRBV24-1	TRBJ1-4	CATSDSGTGSEKLFF	TGTGCCACCAGTGATTCCGGGACAGGGAGTGAAAAACTGTTTTTT
-	TRBD1	TRBV5-4	TRBJ1-4	CASSTSGQGAREKLFF	TGTGCCAGCAGCACAAGTGGACAGGGGGCGAGAGAAAAACTGTTTTTT
-	-	TRBV5-1	TRBJ2-1	CASSFNAFREQFF	TGCGCCAGCAGCTTTAACGCCTTTAGGGAGCAGTTCTTC
-	-	TRBV10-3	TRBJ1-2	CAISEPYRARFKENGYTF	TGTGCCATCAGTGAGCCTTACAGGGCCCGGTTTAAGGAAAACGGCTACACCTTC
once	-	TRBV6-2/TRBV6-3	TRBJ2-3	CASSYYPGESVSTDTQYF	TGTGCCAGCAGTTACTATCCGGGCGAGTCAGTTAGCACAGATACGCAGTATTTT
-	TRBD1	TRBV18	TRBJ1-1	CASSPTGQPNTEAFF	TGTGCCAGCTCACCCACGGGACAGCCGAACACTGAAGCTTTCTTT
-	TRBD1	TRBV19	TRBJ1-2	CASSIGQGNYGYTF	TGTGCCAGTAGTATCGGACAGGGGAACTATGGCTACACCTTC
-	TRBD2	TRBV9	TRBJ2-1	CASSVRFGGVEGNEQFF	TGTGCCAGCAGCGTACGATTCGGGGGGGTTGAGGGCAATGAGCAGTTCTTC
-	TRBD2	TRBV19	TRBJ2-1	CASSSLAGGPNEQFF	TGTGCCAGTAGTTCACTAGCGGGGGGGCCCAATGAGCAGTTCTTC
-	-	TRBV29-1	TRBJ2-4	CSVALITVDIQYF	TGCAGCGTTGCATTGATAACGGTGGACATTCAGTACTTC
-	-	TRBV5-6	TRBJ2-7	CASSLMGFYEQYF	TGTGCCAGCAGCTTGATGGGGTTCTACGAGCAGTACTTC
-	-	TRBV19	TRBJ1-4	CASSMPSRGWEKLFF	TGTGCCAGTAGTATGCCCAGCAGGGGCTGGGAAAAACTGTTTTTT
-	-	TRBV11-3	TRBJ1-4	CASSFGQINEKLFF	TGTGCCAGCAGCTTCGGTCAGATTAATGAAAAACTGTTTTTT
few	TRBD1	TRBV10-3	TRBJ2-7	CAISEGTGSSNRFSLGEQYF	TGTGCCATCAGTGAGGGGACAGGCTCATCGAACAGGTTTTCCTTGGGAGAGCAGTACTTC
-	-	TRBV24-1	TRBJ1-2	CATSDLGNYGYTF	TGTGCCACCAGTGATTTAGGGAACTATGGCTACACCTTC
-	TRBD2	TRBV6-6	TRBJ2-1	CASSQLPSGGANEQFF	TGTGCCAGCAGCCAACTACCTAGCGGGGGGGCCAATGAGCAGTTCTTC
-	-	TRBV19	TRBJ2-7	CASSRRDSYEQYF	TGTGCCAGTAGTCGCCGGGACTCCTACGAGCAGTACTTC
-	-	TRBV19	TRBJ1-5	CASSIEAGPGREPQHF	TGTGCCAGTAGTATAGAGGCAGGACCGGGACGTGAGCCCCAGCATTTT
-	TRBD1	TRBV7-2	TRBJ2-7	CASSARTGAQFSYEQYF	TGTGCCAGCAGCGCGCGGACAGGGGCCCAGTTCTCCTACGAGCAGTACTTC
-	-	TRBV5-4	TRBJ2-4	CASSPDPNIQYF	TGTGCCAGCAGCCCGGACCCTAACATTCAGTACTTC
-	-	TRBV19	TRBJ1-5	CASGKATAYNQPQHF	TGTGCCAGTGGTAAAGCCACGGCCTACAATCAGCCCCAGCATTTT
-	TRBD1	TRBV7-2	TRBJ1-5	CASSGYRGDGQPQHF	TGTGCCAGCAGCGGATACAGGGGGGATGGTCAGCCCCAGCATTTT
-	TRBD2	TRBV5-1	TRBJ2-3	CASSVPPGTSGVGDTQYF	TGCGCCAGCAGCGTACCCCCTGGGACTAGCGGAGTAGGAGATACGCAGTATTTT
-	TRBD1	TRBV19	TRBJ1-6	CASTPTTGGNSPLHF	TGTGCCAGTACCCCCACGACAGGGGGCAATTCACCCCTCCACTTT
-	-	TRBV6-5	TRBJ1-2	CASTQGGYGYTF	TGTGCCAGCACTCAAGGCGGCTATGGCTACACCTTC
once	-	TRBV2	TRBJ2-1	CASTPRGYNEQFF	TGTGCCAGCACTCCCCGCGGATACAATGAGCAGTTCTTC